These 16 T cell receptor beta chains were sequenced from one sample in a study of OX40 agonist ivuxolimab in advanced cancers. This table comes from immunoSEQ multiplex PCR, and its TCRdb copy is limited to in-frame clones, with some not included. Among some 39,000 clones listed, around 90% were seen once. Here the sequenced sample was CD4+ or CD8+ T cells sorted from blood, taken in a trial of the OX40 agonist ivuxolimab. These TCRs come from an adult with an advanced solid tumor such as melanoma, head and neck, liver or kidney cancer.

J is TRBJ1-1 and V is TRBV7-9, with D perhaps TRBD1 (5 bases). Germline loops: CDR1 SEHNR, CDR2 FQNEAQ (reference sequence). This CDR3 contains 17 residues. The V and J ends lost 3 bases and 10 bases respectively, with 27 bases between them. Here the CDR3 DNA reads TGTGCCAGCAGCTTCGGGAGGGGAGGGAAGGGTCATTTGGGAGCTTTCTTT. This codes for CASSFGRGGKGHLGAFF.

The chain combines TRBV5-1 with TRBJ2-3, with 13 nucleotides matching TRBD2. The CDR3 sequence is 16 residues long. The J segment lost 7 bases and the V segment lost 2 bases, leaving 7 bases of the junction unmatched. Germline lookup yields CDR1 SGHRS and CDR2 YFSETQ. CDR3 coding DNA: TGCGCCAGCAGCTTTACTAGCGGGGGGGCCCTATATACGCAGTATTTT. This gives the protein CASSFTSGGALYTQYF.

This clone showed up just once. This chain links TRBV7-2 with TRBJ2-2; D might be TRBD1 or TRBD2, each matching 5 bases. The CDR3 loop spans 14 amino acids. Germline assignment: CDR1 SGHTA and CDR2 FQGNSA. V was shortened by 5 bases and J by 5 bases, with 12 bases between the two germline ends. The CDR3 sequence: CASSGRDGTGELFF. CDR3 nucleotide sequence: TGTGCCAGCAGCGGCCGGGACGGGACCGGGGAGCTGTTTTTT.

The V gene is TRBV6-1, the J gene TRBJ2-2; perhaps TRBD1 as D (6 bases). Between the trimmed V and J ends, which lost 2 bases and 6 bases, there was a span of 10 bases. The CDR3 sequence is 14 residues long. Germline CDR1 and CDR2: MNHNS and SASEGT. DNA for the CDR3: TGTGCCAGCAGTGAATTACAGGGAGCCGGGGAGCTGTTTTTT. Its protein is CASSELQGAGELFF.

There are a few counts of this clone. The J gene is TRBJ1-5, the V gene TRBV28, with TRBD1 matching 9 bases. There are 15 residues in the CDR3. Germline loops: CDR1 MDHEN, CDR2 SYDVKM. V was pared by 2 bases and J by 6 bases, with 5 bases of the junction left unmatched. This CDR3 is CASSLGQGRSQPQHF. CDR3 coding DNA: TGTGCCAGCAGTTTAGGACAGGGGAGATCTCAGCCCCAGCATTTT.

The chain is built from TRBV11-2 and TRBJ2-2; D is ambiguous. V lost 3 bases to trimming and J lost 0 bases, with 11 bases between them. Germline CDR1 reads SGHAT; CDR2 reads FQNNGV. The CDR3 is 16 residues long. The CDR3 here is CASSFNIRTNTGELFF. CDR3 DNA: TGTGCCAGCAGCTTTAACATAAGAACGAACACCGGGGAGCTGTTTTTT.

The J gene is TRBJ2-1, the V gene TRBV7-2; D is unclear. Germline V gives CDR1 SGHTA, CDR2 FQGNSA. There are 14 residues in the CDR3. Trimming cost V 2 bases and J 3 bases, with 8 bases left between them. The CDR3 reads CASSLTFLYNEQFF. CDR3 nucleotides: TGTGCCAGCAGCTTAACATTCCTCTACAATGAGCAGTTCTTC.

The chain employs TRBV25-1 and TRBJ1-1, with TRBD1 matching over 9 bases. CDR1 is MGHDK and CDR2 is SYGVNS in the germline V gene. The CDR3 length is 14 residues. V lost 7 bases and J lost 6; bases outside the gene matches: 9. The CDR3 DNA reads as TGTGCCAGCATTACAGGGGGCTTGAGAGCTGAAGCTTTCTTT. Protein sequence: CASITGGLRAEAFF.

This chain uses TRBV19 with TRBJ2-5; D unclear. From germline, CDR1 is LNHDA and CDR2 SQIVND (reference sequence). The CDR3 totals 13 residues. Trimming shortened V by 2 bases and J by 5 bases, and 9 bases separated the two germline ends. Here the CDR3 reads CASSISDLETQYF. DNA of the CDR3: TGTGCCAGTAGTATATCTGACCTCGAGACCCAGTACTTC. The entire variable domain, with the rest obtained from reference TRBV19 and TRBJ2-5, is as follows: DGGITQSPKYLFRKEGQNVTLSCEQNLNHDAMYWYRQDPGQGLRLIYYSQIVNDFQKGDIAEGYSVSREKKESFPLTVTSAQKNPTAFYLCASSISDLETQYFGPGTRLLVL.

The rearrangement joins TRBV27 to TRBJ2-1, with 7 positions matching TRBD2. The germline gives CDR1 MNHEY, CDR2 SMNVEV (reference sequence). This CDR3 spans 15 amino acids. The trim removed 5 bases at V and 1 base at J, leaving 5 bases unmatched. This chain's CDR3 is CASSPTSRSYNEQFF. The CDR3 DNA sequence: TGTGCCAGCAGTCCGACTAGCAGGTCCTACAATGAGCAGTTCTTC.

This chain links TRBV28 with TRBJ2-6; 7 bases fit TRBD1. CDR1 is MDHEN, CDR2 SYDVKM, per germline. V shed 6 bases and J 2 bases; nucleotides not matched to a gene: 1. CDR3 size: 14 residues. The CDR3 DNA is TGTGCCAGCAGCCAGGGGGCTGGGGCCAACGTCCTGACTTTC. This gives the protein CASSQGAGANVLTF.

The chain's CDR3 is CAISAETVNEQFF. CDR3 bases: TGTGCCATCAGTGCAGAGACAGTGAATGAGCAGTTCTTC. This chain joins TRBV10-3 and TRBJ2-1, with D possibly being TRBD1 (5 bases). V was pared by 4 bases and J by 7 bases, with 11 bases between. The V gene's germline CDR1 is ENHRY and CDR2 SYGVKD. The CDR3 is made up of 13 amino acids.

This sequence joins TRBV28 and TRBJ1-2; 7 nucleotides agree with TRBD1. Unmatched junction bases numbered 3, after V lost 10 bases and J lost 4 bases. Looked up from germline, CDR1 is MDHEN and CDR2 is SYDVKM. This CDR3 has 11 residues. The chain's CDR3 is CATTGAYGYTF. The CDR3 region has the DNA TGTGCCACTACAGGGGCCTATGGCTACACCTTC.

The V and J genes are TRBV2 and TRBJ2-7, with 9 bases matching TRBD2. CDR1 is SNHLY and CDR2 is FYNNEI in the germline V gene. Trimming at V came to 6 bases and at J to 2 bases, leaving 5 bases not matched to a gene. This CDR3 comprises 14 residues. The CDR3: CASRKGLATYEQYF. In DNA, the CDR3 is TGTGCCAGCAGGAAGGGACTAGCTACCTACGAGCAGTACTTC.

Written as DNA, the CDR3 is TGTGCCAGCAGCCTTCACCCGGGTCCCCAAGAGACCCAGTACTTC. It translates to CASSLHPGPQETQYF. The chain joins TRBV11-2 to TRBJ2-5; D is uncertain. The V and J ends lost 5 bases and 1 base respectively, with 14 bases between them. Looked up from germline, CDR1 is SGHAT and CDR2 is FQNNGV. The CDR3 covers 15 residues.

This chain links TRBV28 with TRBJ1-4; tentative D call: TRBD1 (6 bases). CDR1 is MDHEN, CDR2 SYDVKM, per germline. The CDR3 runs to 15 residues. Trimming stripped 5 bases from V and 4 bases from J, with 14 bases between. For the CDR3, the DNA is TGTGCCAGCAGTAGTGGACAGTGGAGTAATGAAAAACTGTTTTTT. It translates to CASSSGQWSNEKLFF.